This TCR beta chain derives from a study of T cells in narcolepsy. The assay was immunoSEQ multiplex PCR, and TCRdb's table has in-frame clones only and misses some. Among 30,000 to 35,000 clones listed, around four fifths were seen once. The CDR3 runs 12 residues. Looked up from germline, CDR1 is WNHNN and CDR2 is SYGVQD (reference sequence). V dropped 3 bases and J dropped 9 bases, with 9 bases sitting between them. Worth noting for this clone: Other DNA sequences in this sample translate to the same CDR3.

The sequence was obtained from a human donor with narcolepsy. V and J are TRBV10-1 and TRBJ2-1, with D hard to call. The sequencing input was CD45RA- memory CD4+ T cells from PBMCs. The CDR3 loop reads CASSEGSGEQFF. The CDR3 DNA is TGCGCCAGCAGTGAAGGCAGTGGTGAGCAGTTCTTC.